These T cell receptor beta chains were read from a single sample in a study of cytomegalovirus exposure and HLA in healthy donors. Method: immunoSEQ multiplex PCR; TCRdb's copy keeps in-frame clones and lacks some. The sample carries around 58,000 clones, around 89% recorded once. Sequencing was done on a sample of PBMCs. These receptors were collected from a woman between 18 and 29 years old in good health and CMV-seronegative. The CDR3 runs from the conserved cysteine through the conserved F or W. D genes are given only for firm matches. For some rows the clone size is stated as once, few or many, or as a class when expanded; others skip it.

clone size	D gene	V gene	J gene	CDR3 protein	CDR3 DNA
.	.	TRBV15	TRBJ2-3	CATSRDRPRLTSTDTQYF	TGTGCCACCAGCAGGGATCGCCCCCGACTAACAAGCACAGATACGCAGTATTTT
.	TRBD2	TRBV2	TRBJ2-1	CASGLAGVYNEQFF	TGTGCCAGCGGACTAGCGGGGGTGTACAATGAGCAGTTCTTC
.	TRBD2	TRBV7-3	TRBJ2-3	CASSQGTAGGRTDTQYF	TGTGCCAGCAGCCAGGGAACAGCGGGAGGACGCACAGATACGCAGTATTTT
.	TRBD1	TRBV5-6	TRBJ2-7	CASSLSGTGSYEQYF	TGTGCCAGCAGCTTGAGCGGGACAGGGTCCTACGAGCAGTACTTC
.	TRBD1	TRBV9	TRBJ1-3	CASSAGGLSGNTIYF	TGTGCCAGCAGCGCAGGGGGCCTCTCTGGAAACACCATATATTTT
once	TRBD2	TRBV27	TRBJ2-5	CASSLTGLAGLYETQYF	TGTGCCAGCAGCTTGACAGGACTAGCGGGACTTTATGAGACCCAGTACTTC
.	.	TRBV19	TRBJ2-7	CASSGPGKIYEQYF	TGTGCCAGTAGTGGACCCGGGAAAATCTACGAGCAGTACTTC
.	TRBD2	TRBV5-4	TRBJ2-7	CASSLEPSGRFEQYF	TGTGCCAGCAGCTTGGAACCTAGCGGGAGATTCGAGCAGTACTTC
.	.	TRBV29-1	TRBJ2-3	CSATRGGREVDTQYF	TGCAGCGCTACCCGGGGAGGCAGGGAAGTAGATACGCAGTATTTT
few	TRBD1	TRBV9	TRBJ1-5	CASSETGQLSNQPQHF	TGTGCCAGCAGCGAAACGGGACAGCTTAGCAATCAGCCCCAGCATTTT
.	TRBD2	TRBV28	TRBJ2-7	CASIAGGPYEQYF	TGTGCCAGTATAGCGGGAGGGCCCTACGAGCAGTACTTC
.	.	TRBV2	TRBJ2-1	CASARGFINEQFF	TGTGCCAGCGCACGGGGGTTCATCAATGAGCAGTTCTTC
.	TRBD1	TRBV7-2	TRBJ1-2	CASSLARTGVLGYGYTF	TGTGCCAGCAGCTTAGCTCGGACAGGCGTCCTTGGCTATGGCTACACCTTC
.	TRBD2	TRBV11-2	TRBJ2-1	CASSLDRSGGANEQFF	TGTGCCAGCAGCTTAGATCGCAGCGGGGGGGCCAATGAGCAGTTCTTC
.	.	TRBV7-3	TRBJ2-7	CASSPRGEGEQYF	TGTGCCAGCAGCCCCCGGGGAGAGGGCGAGCAGTACTTC
.	.	TRBV7-3	TRBJ1-1	CASSLAPGGGTEAFF	TGTGCCAGCAGCTTAGCACCGGGGGGAGGAACTGAAGCTTTCTTT
.	.	TRBV14	TRBJ2-2	CASSQDFGTGELFF	TGTGCCAGCAGCCAAGATTTCGGTACCGGGGAGCTGTTTTTT
.	TRBD2	TRBV4-1	TRBJ2-1	CASSQDRLAGGPLDEQFF	TGCGCCAGCAGCCAAGATCGACTAGCGGGAGGGCCGTTGGATGAGCAGTTCTTC
.	.	TRBV4-2	TRBJ1-6	CASSVAGKSPLHF	TGTGCCAGCAGCGTCGCGGGAAAGTCACCCCTCCACTTT
.	.	TRBV10-3	TRBJ2-7	CAISGPGIGYEQYF	TGTGCCATCAGCGGGCCAGGGATAGGCTACGAGCAGTACTTC
.	.	TRBV28	TRBJ1-2	CASSFRFQGNGYTF	TGTGCCAGCAGTTTTAGGTTCCAGGGGAATGGCTACACCTTC
.	.	TRBV4-1	TRBJ1-1	CASSQDRRAEAFF	TGCGCCAGCAGCCAAGACAGGCGCGCTGAAGCTTTCTTT
once	TRBD1	TRBV19	TRBJ1-5	CASSVGTDSQPQHF	TGTGCCAGTAGTGTTGGGACAGACAGTCAGCCCCAGCATTTT
once	TRBD2	TRBV5-1	TRBJ2-1	CASSLGGTNNEQFF	TGCGCCAGCAGCTTAGGTGGGACTAACAATGAGCAGTTCTTC
.	.	TRBV21-1	TRBJ2-7	CASSELAGTSAREQYF	TGTGCCAGCAGTGAGTTAGCGGGAACTTCTGCCCGCGAGCAGTACTTC
.	TRBD1	TRBV5-4	TRBJ1-4	CASSATPGQGRFDYEKLFF	TGTGCCAGCAGCGCCACTCCGGGACAGGGGAGGTTTGATTACGAAAAACTGTTTTTT
.	TRBD2	TRBV2	TRBJ2-7	CASRGLAEEQYF	TGTGCCAGCAGGGGACTAGCTGAGGAGCAGTACTTC
.	TRBD1	TRBV19	TRBJ1-5	CASSSTRTGNQPQHF	TGTGCCAGTAGTAGCACCCGGACAGGAAATCAGCCCCAGCATTTT
.	.	TRBV7-8	TRBJ2-3	CASSFSSDTQYF	TGTGCCAGCAGCTTTTCCTCAGATACGCAGTATTTT
.	.	TRBV5-1	TRBJ2-5	CASSLVAETQYF	TGCGCCAGCAGCTTGGTAGCAGAGACCCAGTACTTC
.	.	TRBV11-2	TRBJ2-2	CASSLRSESDYRELFF	TGTGCCAGCAGCTTAAGAAGCGAGAGCGATTACCGGGAGCTGTTTTTT
.	TRBD1	TRBV5-6	TRBJ2-7	CASSLGQESSYEQYF	TGTGCCAGCAGCCTCGGACAGGAGAGCTCCTACGAGCAGTACTTC
few	.	TRBV2	TRBJ1-2	CASKRDTGVRGYTF	TGTGCCAGCAAAAGGGACACCGGAGTTCGTGGCTACACCTTC
few	.	TRBV7-2	TRBJ2-5	CASSPRTIQETQYF	TGTGCCAGCAGCCCCCGGACTATCCAAGAGACCCAGTACTTC
.	.	TRBV11-1	TRBJ2-1	CASSPRPRREQFF	TGTGCCAGCAGCCCTCGGCCTCGGAGGGAGCAGTTCTTC
.	TRBD2	TRBV5-4	TRBJ2-5	CASRVLAGGSETQYF	TGTGCCAGCAGGGTTCTAGCGGGAGGCTCCGAGACCCAGTACTTC
.	.	TRBV27	TRBJ1-2	CASSLRPPDRNYGYTF	TGTGCCAGCAGTTTAAGGCCACCTGACAGGAACTATGGCTACACCTTC
.	.	TRBV9	TRBJ1-1	CASSVGPGQNTEAFF	TGTGCCAGCAGCGTAGGCCCAGGGCAGAACACTGAAGCTTTCTTT
.	.	TRBV2	TRBJ1-1	CASRVRPNTEAFF	TGTGCCAGCAGAGTCAGGCCGAACACTGAAGCTTTCTTT
.	.	TRBV28	TRBJ1-2	CASSLIGVGYTF	TGTGCCAGCAGTTTGATAGGGGTAGGCTACACCTTC
.	.	TRBV4-2	TRBJ2-5	CASSQEDNQETQYF	TGTGCCAGCAGCCAAGAAGACAACCAAGAGACCCAGTACTTC
.	TRBD2	TRBV19	TRBJ2-2	CASSKLAAGELFF	TGTGCCAGTAGTAAACTAGCGGCCGGGGAGCTGTTTTTT
.	.	TRBV2	TRBJ2-3	CASSLIGLTSTDTQYF	TGTGCCAGCAGTCTGATCGGACTGACTAGCACAGATACGCAGTATTTT
.	TRBD2	TRBV5-1	TRBJ2-3	CASSVTSDLVYF	TGCGCCAGCAGCGTTACTAGCGACCTTGTGTATTTT
.	TRBD2	TRBV4-1	TRBJ2-1	CASSQDGTSGVYNEQFF	TGCGCCAGCAGCCAAGACGGGACTAGCGGGGTCTACAATGAGCAGTTCTTC
.	TRBD2	TRBV14	TRBJ2-1	CASSQVGLATTNEQFF	TGTGCCAGCAGCCAAGTCGGACTAGCGACAACCAATGAGCAGTTCTTC
.	TRBD2	TRBV19	TRBJ2-1	CASSIPSGGGNEQFF	TGTGCCAGTAGTATCCCTAGCGGGGGGGGGAATGAGCAGTTCTTC
.	.	TRBV27	TRBJ2-3	CASSQGGRGVSPDTQYF	TGTGCCAGCAGCCAAGGCGGTAGGGGCGTTTCCCCAGATACGCAGTATTTT
.	TRBD1	TRBV28	TRBJ2-2	CASSLGQGSTGELFF	TGTGCCAGCAGTTTGGGACAGGGAAGCACCGGGGAGCTGTTTTTT
.	.	TRBV6-5	TRBJ2-3	CASRPTQGTDTQYF	TGTGCCAGCAGACCGACCCAGGGCACAGATACGCAGTATTTT
.	.	TRBV9	TRBJ2-1	CASSTSSARGYNEQFF	TGTGCCAGCAGCACGTCATCGGCCCGGGGGTACAATGAGCAGTTCTTC
.	.	TRBV25-1	TRBJ1-3	CASSEERSGNTIYF	TGTGCCAGCAGTGAGGAGCGTTCCGGAAACACCATATATTTT
.	.	TRBV20-1	TRBJ2-3	CSARVFETQYF	TGCAGTGCTAGAGTTTTCGAGACGCAGTATTTT
.	.	TRBV15	TRBJ2-3	CATSRESDNTDTQYF	TGTGCCACCAGTCGGGAGAGCGATAACACAGATACGCAGTATTTT
.	TRBD1	TRBV7-8	TRBJ1-1	CASNQAYRGRDTEAFF	TGTGCCAGCAACCAAGCTTACAGGGGCAGGGACACTGAAGCTTTCTTT
.	TRBD1	TRBV9	TRBJ2-4	CASSASDRADINIQYF	TGTGCCAGCAGCGCTTCAGACAGGGCGGACATAAACATTCAGTACTTC
.	.	TRBV29-1	TRBJ1-1	CSAERRMNTEAFF	TGCAGCGCCGAGAGGAGGATGAACACTGAAGCTTTCTTT